One sample yielded the 18 T cell receptor beta chains listed below, sequenced in a study of T cells in Graves' hyperthyroidism and ophthalmopathy. RNA transcripts were the template for amplifying TCR beta CDR3 regions. During a first-round RT-PCR of the TCR CDR3, the HTBI primer set was used. TCRdb re-derived calls from the multiplex PCR reads in MiXCR, one entry per CDR3 protein. The sample contains around 600,000 distinct CDR3 sequences, around 13% of which appear only once. The sequencing input was blood. The receptors shown here come from a woman in her 50s with Graves' ophthalmopathy.

This clonotype occurred many times. The chain combines TRBV5-1 with TRBJ2-1; TRBD1 agrees at 9 bases. Germline V gene data show CDR1 as SGHRS and CDR2 as YFSETQ. The trim removed 4 bases at V and 7 bases at J, leaving 12 bases unmatched. The CDR3 is made up of 16 amino acids. The CDR3 reads CASSAEPGQGRNEQFF. The CDR3 coding sequence is TGCGCCAGCAGCGCGGAGCCCGGACAGGGGAGGAATGAGCAGTTCTTC.

This clonotype was detected a few times. The chain is built from TRBV24-1 and TRBJ2-1; 10 bases map to TRBD2. The J segment lost 5 bases and the V segment lost 4 bases, leaving 7 bases of the junction unmatched. The CDR3 is 16 amino acids. Germline V lookup: CDR1 KGHDR, CDR2 SFDVKD. The CDR3 nucleotides read TGTGCCACCAGTGACCTACCTAGCGGGAGACACAATGAGCAGTTCTTC. Encoded protein: CATSDLPSGRHNEQFF.

The table lists this clonotype with many counts. J is TRBJ2-1 and V is TRBV20-1, with 9 bases aligning to TRBD2. V lost 5 bases and J lost 10; bases outside the gene matches: 12. The length of the CDR3 is 14 residues. Germline loops: CDR1 DFQATT, CDR2 SNEGSKA (reference sequence). The CDR3, as DNA: TGCAGTGCTCCCCATAGCGGGAGCTCACGCGAGCAGTTCTTC. Protein product: CSAPHSGSSREQFF.

This rearrangement joins TRBV2 to TRBJ1-1; weak D call: TRBD1 (6 bases). CDR1 and CDR2 (germline): SNHLY, FYNNEI. This CDR3 has 15 amino acids. V was cut by 2 bases and J by 1 base, with 11 bases left in between. The CDR3 sequence: CASSERWTANTEAFF. The CDR3 DNA sequence: TGTGCCAGCAGTGAAAGGTGGACAGCGAACACTGAAGCTTTCTTT.

This clonotype was observed at least ten times. J is TRBJ2-1 and V is TRBV3-1, with D tentatively TRBD2 (6 bases). V shed 3 bases and J shed 9 bases, with 6 bases lying between them. Germline CDR1 is LGHDT and CDR2 is YNNKEL (reference sequence). This CDR3 has 11 residues. CDR3 nucleotides: TGTGCCAGCAGCCAGGGACTTGAGCAGTTCTTC. This encodes CASSQGLEQFF.

This clonotype was recorded many times. The rearrangement joins TRBV27 to TRBJ1-2; D not certain. The CDR3 runs 11 residues. Germline V gives CDR1 MNHEY, CDR2 SMNVEV (reference sequence). Trimming took off 5 bases at V and 8 bases at J, with 9 bases between the two ends. The CDR3 loop is CASSPGRGYTF. For the CDR3, the DNA is TGTGCCAGCAGTCCGGGGAGGGGCTACACCTTC.

The V and J genes are TRBV28 and TRBJ1-6; possible D gene TRBD1, 6 bases. CDR1 is MDHEN and CDR2 is SYDVKM in the germline V gene. Trimming removed 1 base at V and 8 bases at J, with 18 bases between. The CDR3 spans 17 residues. The CDR3 DNA reads as TGTGCCAGCAGTTTATTGGAGGGGCGCAGGGGCGATTCACCCCTCCACTTT. Protein product: CASSLLEGRRGDSPLHF.

The V and J genes are TRBV6-2 or TRBV6-3 and TRBJ2-1; 10 bases line up with TRBD2. V gave up 10 bases and J gave up 4 bases; unmatched junction bases: 4. This CDR3 is built from 13 residues. The germline V gene has CDR1 MNHEY and CDR2 SVGEGT. The CDR3 is CATLAGAYNEQFF. CDR3 DNA sequence: TGTGCCACTCTAGCGGGAGCATACAATGAGCAGTTCTTC.

This clonotype occurred many times. For the CDR3, the DNA is TGTGCCAGCAGTTTAACCGCAACGGGACTAGCGGGTTCCAATGAGCAGTTCTTC. This translates into CASSLTATGLAGSNEQFF. The rearrangement joins TRBV27 to TRBJ2-1; 12 bases align to TRBD2. Germline trimming cut 2 bases from V and 6 bases from J; bases unmatched to any gene: 11. Germline CDR1 MNHEY, CDR2 SMNVEV (reference sequence). The CDR3 length is 18 residues.

This clonotype was counted many times. This sequence joins TRBV20-1 and TRBJ2-1; TRBD2 matches at 12 bases. Germline-derived CDR1 and CDR2 are DFQATT and SNEGSKA (reference sequence). The CDR3 length is 14 residues. V dropped 3 bases and J dropped 5; count of bases not matched to a gene: 2. The CDR3 coding sequence is TGCAGTGCTAGGCGGACTAGCGGGAACAATGAGCAGTTCTTC. This gives the protein CSARRTSGNNEQFF.

Ten or more counts support this clonotype. This chain joins TRBV10-3 and TRBJ2-1; TRBD2 matches at 11 bases. The CDR3 loop spans 18 amino acids. Germline V gene lookup returns CDR1 ENHRY and CDR2 SYGVKD. V was clipped by 2 bases and J by 0 bases; unmatched bases: 6. CDR3 coding DNA: TGTGCCATCAGTGAGGTGCTAGCGGGAGGTGGCTCCTACAATGAGCAGTTCTTC. Translating it yields CAISEVLAGGGSYNEQFF.

This clonotype was counted many times. This CDR3 reads CASSLLGTRSYNEQFF. The CDR3, as DNA: TGTGCCAGCAGTTTACTGGGGACCAGAAGCTACAATGAGCAGTTCTTC. This chain connects TRBV28 to TRBJ2-1, with D perhaps TRBD1 or TRBD2 (5 bases each). Deletions cut 2 bases from V and 3 bases from J, with 14 bases between. CDR1 MDHEN and CDR2 SYDVKM come from the germline V gene. The CDR3 length is 16 residues.

This clonotype was counted at least ten times. V is TRBV5-1 and J is TRBJ2-7; no firm D call. Trimming took 2 bases from V and 5 from J, leaving 17 bases between them. CDR3 length equals 15 residues. Per germline, CDR1 SGHRS and CDR2 YFSETQ. DNA for the CDR3: TGCGCCAGCAGCTTAAACTTAGATCGGAGTAACGAGCAGTACTTC. As protein: CASSLNLDRSNEQYF.

This clonotype has ten or more counts. This chain connects TRBV7-2 to TRBJ2-3, with 9 bases lining up with TRBD1. V shed 7 bases, J shed 6 bases, and the junction held 5 bases outside the gene matches. CDR1 and CDR2 from the germline V gene are SGHTA and FQGNSA. The CDR3 covers 13 residues. CDR3 sequence (DNA): TGTGCCAGCAAACAGGGGGCGGTTGATACGCAGTATTTT. Translation gives CASKQGAVDTQYF.

This clonotype appeared many times. The rearrangement links TRBV6-6 to TRBJ2-7; D possibly corresponds to TRBD2 (5 bases). The CDR3 extends over 14 amino acids. V shed 0 bases and J shed 3 bases, with 9 bases lying between them. Germline CDR1 and CDR2: MNHNY and SVGAGI (reference sequence). CDR3 region: CASSYSRVYYEQYF. Written as DNA, the CDR3 is TGTGCCAGCAGTTACTCGAGGGTCTACTACGAGCAGTACTTC.

This clonotype was picked up many times. CDR3 nucleotide sequence: TGCAGTGCTGGGATGGGGCGACCCCAACTAGCCAAAAACATTCAGTACTTC. The encoded protein is CSAGMGRPQLAKNIQYF. V and J are TRBV20-1 and TRBJ2-4, with D possibly being TRBD1 (5 bases). Germline V CDR1 and CDR2: DFQATT, SNEGSKA (reference sequence). The length of the CDR3 is 17 residues. The V gene lost 5 bases and the J gene lost 0 bases, with 20 bases spanning the gap.

This clonotype was seen many times. CDR3 in DNA: TGTGCCAGCAGTTTAGTTGCGGTTAGGTTGGGCCAGTACTTC. Translation gives CASSLVAVRLGQYF. The chain uses TRBV28 and TRBJ2-5; no clear D gene. Germline lookup yields CDR1 MDHEN and CDR2 SYDVKM. The CDR3 is 14 residues long. V gave up 2 bases and J gave up 10 bases, with 17 bases separating them. The full variable domain, rest sourced from reference TRBV28 and TRBJ2-5, is DVKVTQSSRYLVKRTGEKVFLECVQDMDHENMFWYRQDPGLGLRLIYFSYDVKMKEKGDIPEGYSVSREKKERFSLILESASTNQTSMYLCASSLVAVRLGQYFGPGTRLLVL.

This clonotype has only a few counts. V is TRBV9 and J is TRBJ2-5; TRBD2 matches 12 bases. The CDR3 runs to 16 residues. The J segment lost 5 bases and the V segment lost 4 bases, leaving 9 bases of the junction unmatched. Germline lookup yields CDR1 SGDLS and CDR2 YYNGEE. CDR3 amino acids: CASSPRLAGARETQYF. CDR3 sequence (DNA): TGTGCCAGCAGCCCGCGACTAGCGGGAGCTCGGGAGACCCAGTACTTC.